This T cell receptor beta chain was identified during a study of blood T cell repertoires in COVID-19. About the research overall: The samples span acute and convalescent COVID-19 from the United States, Italy and Spain. T cells, B-cell-depleted T cells, or PBMCs supplied cDNA or gDNA.

Authors' processing steps: Reference gene primer amplification gave nucleated cell count estimates. The data were produced by immunoSEQ multiplex PCR, yet TCRdb's version contains in-frame clones alone and is incomplete. V and J calls and clone size are those listed in that table; D and trimming were worked out from the DNA. The sample includes about 77,000 clones, 75% to 85% of them seen just once. This TCR was sampled from a woman in her sixties or seventies with acute or convalescent COVID-19. Sequenced: peripheral blood.

For the CDR3, the DNA is TGTGCCATCAGTGACCCCAGCGGGGACAACAATGAGCAGTTCTTC. Its protein product is CAISDPSGDNNEQFF. The chain is built from TRBV10-3 and TRBJ2-1; D is perhaps TRBD2 (7 bases). The CDR3 has 15 amino acids. Germline assignment: CDR1 ENHRY and CDR2 SYGVKD. Trimming took off 3 bases at V and 5 bases at J, with 14 bases between the two ends.